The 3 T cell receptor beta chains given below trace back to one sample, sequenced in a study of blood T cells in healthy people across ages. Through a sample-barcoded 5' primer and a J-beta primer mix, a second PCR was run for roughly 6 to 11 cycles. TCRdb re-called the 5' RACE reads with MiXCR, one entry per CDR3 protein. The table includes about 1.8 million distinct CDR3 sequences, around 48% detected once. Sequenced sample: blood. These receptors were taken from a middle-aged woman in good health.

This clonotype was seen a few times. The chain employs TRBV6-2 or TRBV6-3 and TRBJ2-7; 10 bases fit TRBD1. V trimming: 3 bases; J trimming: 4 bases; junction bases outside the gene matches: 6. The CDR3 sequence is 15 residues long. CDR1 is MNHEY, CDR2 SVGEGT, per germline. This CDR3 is CASSYSDRGPYEQYF. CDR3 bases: TGTGCCAGCAGTTATTCCGACAGGGGGCCGTACGAGCAGTACTTC.

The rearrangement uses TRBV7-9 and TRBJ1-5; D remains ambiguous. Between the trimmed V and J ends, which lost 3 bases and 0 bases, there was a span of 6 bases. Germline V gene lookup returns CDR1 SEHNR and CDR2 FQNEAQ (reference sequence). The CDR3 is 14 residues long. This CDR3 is CASSFSNSNQPQHF. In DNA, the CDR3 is TGTGCCAGCAGCTTTTCTAATAGCAATCAGCCCCAGCATTTT.

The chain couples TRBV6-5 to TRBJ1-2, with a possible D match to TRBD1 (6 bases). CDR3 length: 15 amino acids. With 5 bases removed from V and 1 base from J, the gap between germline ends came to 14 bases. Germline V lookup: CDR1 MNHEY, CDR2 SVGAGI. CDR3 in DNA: TGTGCCAGCAGTCCTAGACAGGCAATTAACTATGGCTACACCTTC. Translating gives CASSPRQAINYGYTF.